Below, 4 T cell receptor beta chains from the same sample are listed, as sequenced in a study of response to subunit inactivated influenza vaccine. Via MiXCR, TCRdb re-called the RT-PCR reads, giving one row per CDR3 protein. This sample yields hundreds of thousands of distinct CDR3 sequences, of which 20% to 25% are seen a single time; about 9.4% belongs to the top ten. This material consisted of PBMCs from blood, taken about 20 months after vaccination. The receptors here all came from a man in his fifties or sixties who received an inactivated influenza vaccine.

The V gene is TRBV5-1, the J gene TRBJ1-5; D remains unclear. The CDR3 spans 15 residues. Trimming removed 3 bases at V and 6 bases at J, with 16 bases between. Germline lookup yields CDR1 SGHRS and CDR2 YFSETQ. CDR3: CASSSRRQMPQPQHF. CDR3 DNA: TGCGCCAGCAGCTCCCGCAGACAAATGCCTCAGCCCCAGCATTTT.

The table lists this clonotype with many counts. Here the CDR3 DNA reads TGTGCCAGCAGCTTAGAAGGGGTCGGGGGAACCACTGAAGCTTTCTTT. It specifies CASSLEGVGGTTEAFF. This rearrangement joins TRBV7-2 to TRBJ1-1; D is possibly TRBD1 (5 bases). Germline loops: CDR1 SGHTA, CDR2 FQGNSA. CDR3 length equals 16 residues. The germline V and J ends were trimmed by 1 base and 4 bases, with 16 bases remaining between them.

The sample holds many counts of this clonotype. The chain employs TRBV5-1 and TRBJ1-1; 7 nucleotides agree with TRBD1. Trimming at V came to 1 base and at J to 4 bases, leaving 1 base not matched to a gene. Germline V gene data show CDR1 as SGHRS and CDR2 as YFSETQ. The CDR3 consists of 13 residues. The CDR3 loop reads CASSLQGVTEAFF. The CDR3 DNA follows: TGCGCCAGCAGCTTGCAGGGGGTCACTGAAGCTTTCTTT.

The gene calls are TRBV15 and TRBJ2-1, with 16 bases lining up with TRBD2. V gave up 5 bases and J gave up 4 bases; unmatched junction bases: 8. Germline-derived CDR1 and CDR2 are LNHNV and YYDKDF (reference sequence). This CDR3 has 18 amino acids. The chain's CDR3 is CATSGVGTSGGDYNEQFF. In nucleotides, the CDR3 is TGTGCCACCAGCGGCGTCGGGACTAGCGGGGGGGATTACAATGAGCAGTTCTTC.